This T cell receptor (beta chain) appears in the sequencing data of a study of beta chain features in type 1 diabetes. There are 14 residues in the CDR3. The V gene lost 7 bases and the J gene lost 2 bases, with 13 bases spanning the gap. Germline CDR1 reads SGHTA; CDR2 reads FQGNSA. The study's findings and limits: All four CD4+ subsets of Type 1 diabetes patients contained TCRB CDR3s that were moderately but significantly shorter.

This clone was seen a few times. Its antigen remains unknown. The isolated RNA, all of it, was reverse transcribed, so expressed TCRB transcripts were what got sequenced. Measured with immunoSEQ multiplex PCR; TCRdb has only the in-frame clones, and not every one. Altogether 300,000 to 350,000 clones are present, around 8.5% being singletons, with the ten largest covering more than 0.8%. The chain couples TRBV7-2 to TRBJ2-3; tentative D call: TRBD2 (6 bases). This clonotype originated in a man between 25 and 39 years old with type 1 diabetes. The sequenced sample consisted of central memory CD4+ T cells from blood. In nucleotides, the CDR3 is TGTGCCAGCACCTCCGGGGGTTCCACAGATACGCAGTATTTT. It translates to CASTSGGSTDTQYF.